The 5 T cell receptor beta chains listed next were all sequenced from one sample in a study of cytomegalovirus exposure and HLA in healthy donors (dated 2017 in TCRdb). Library creation used the immunoSEQ multiplex PCR assay. A mixture of 60 forward primers for TCR Vbeta segments and 13 reverse primers for TCR Jbeta segments was used in the multiplex PCR. TCRdb limited this immuneACCESS table to in-frame rearrangements with V and J called. A share of clones is missing; checked studies link under half to unresolved V genes, and the rest is unexplained. The sample profile shows some 91,000 clones; around 76% of them were found once. The ten largest clones take up roughly 6.9% of the sample. Input material: PBMCs. These receptor sequences come from a middle-aged man in good health and CMV-seropositive.

Concerning this clone itself: The same CDR3 also results from other DNA sequences found in this sample. The J gene is TRBJ2-2, the V gene TRBV7-2, with TRBD2 identical over 12 bases. CDR3 length: 15 residues. Germline V gene sequence: CDR1 SGHTA, CDR2 FQGNSA. Losses at the gene ends were 5 bases for V and 6 bases for J; bases not matched to a gene: 4. The CDR3 DNA follows: TGTGCCAGCAGCCCGACTAGCGGGAGTCCCGGGGAGCTGTTTTTT. Its protein product is CASSPTSGSPGELFF. The whole variable domain, filled in from reference TRBV7-2 and TRBJ2-2, reads GAGVSQSPSNKVTEKGKDVELRCDPISGHTALYWYRQSLGQGLEFLIYFQGNSAPDKSGLPSDRFSAERTGGSVSTLTIQRTQQEDSAVYLCASSPTSGSPGELFFGEGSRLTVL.

The rearrangement links TRBV27 to TRBJ2-1; 10 nucleotides agree with TRBD1. Germline V CDR1 and CDR2: MNHEY, SMNVEV (reference sequence). The ends lost 3 bases at V and 2 bases at J; junction bases unmatched: 4. The CDR3 totals 16 residues. In DNA, the CDR3 is TGTGCCAGCAGTTTTTCCGGGACAGGGGCCTACAATGAGCAGTTCTTC. This codes for CASSFSGTGAYNEQFF.

The rearrangement links TRBV27 to TRBJ2-7, with 9 bases that match TRBD2. The CDR3 has 15 amino acids. V was pared by 8 bases and J by 1 base, with 9 bases of the junction left unmatched. Per germline, CDR1 MNHEY and CDR2 SMNVEV (reference sequence). For the CDR3, the DNA is TGTGCCAGCGGCGGCGGGAGGGGGAGGTCCTACGAGCAGTACTTC. Protein product: CASGGGRGRSYEQYF.

This clone occurred once. V usage is TRBV27 and J usage is TRBJ2-7; 9 bases match TRBD2. Germline loops: CDR1 MNHEY, CDR2 SMNVEV (reference sequence). V trimming: 5 bases; J trimming: 6 bases; junction bases outside the gene matches: 8. This CDR3 spans 14 amino acids. CDR3 coding DNA: TGTGCCAGCAGTGTCGGCGCGGGAGGGTGCGAGCAGTACTTC. Translation: CASSVGAGGCEQYF.

The chain links TRBV27 to TRBJ2-1; D gene uncertain. This CDR3 spans 14 amino acids. The ends were cut back, 8 bases at V and 5 bases at J, with 16 bases in the middle. CDR1 and CDR2 (germline): MNHEY, SMNVEV (reference sequence). In DNA, the CDR3 is TGTGCCAGCCCCCGGATAGCCGAAAACAATGAGCAGTTCTTC. Protein product: CASPRIAENNEQFF.